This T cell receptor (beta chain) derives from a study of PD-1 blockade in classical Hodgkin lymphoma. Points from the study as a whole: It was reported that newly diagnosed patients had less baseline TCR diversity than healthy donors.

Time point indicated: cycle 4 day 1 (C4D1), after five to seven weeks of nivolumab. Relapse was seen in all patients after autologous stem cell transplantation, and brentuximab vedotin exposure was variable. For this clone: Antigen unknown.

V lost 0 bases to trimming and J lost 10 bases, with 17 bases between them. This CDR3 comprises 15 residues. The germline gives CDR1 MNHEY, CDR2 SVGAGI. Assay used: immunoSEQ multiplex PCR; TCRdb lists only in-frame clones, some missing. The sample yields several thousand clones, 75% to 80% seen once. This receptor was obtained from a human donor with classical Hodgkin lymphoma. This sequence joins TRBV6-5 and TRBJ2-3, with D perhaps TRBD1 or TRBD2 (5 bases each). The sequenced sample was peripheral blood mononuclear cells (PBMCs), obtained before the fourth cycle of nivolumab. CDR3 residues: CASSYSRGGGEAQYF. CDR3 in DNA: TGTGCCAGCAGTTACTCGAGGGGTGGTGGCGAGGCGCAGTATTTT.